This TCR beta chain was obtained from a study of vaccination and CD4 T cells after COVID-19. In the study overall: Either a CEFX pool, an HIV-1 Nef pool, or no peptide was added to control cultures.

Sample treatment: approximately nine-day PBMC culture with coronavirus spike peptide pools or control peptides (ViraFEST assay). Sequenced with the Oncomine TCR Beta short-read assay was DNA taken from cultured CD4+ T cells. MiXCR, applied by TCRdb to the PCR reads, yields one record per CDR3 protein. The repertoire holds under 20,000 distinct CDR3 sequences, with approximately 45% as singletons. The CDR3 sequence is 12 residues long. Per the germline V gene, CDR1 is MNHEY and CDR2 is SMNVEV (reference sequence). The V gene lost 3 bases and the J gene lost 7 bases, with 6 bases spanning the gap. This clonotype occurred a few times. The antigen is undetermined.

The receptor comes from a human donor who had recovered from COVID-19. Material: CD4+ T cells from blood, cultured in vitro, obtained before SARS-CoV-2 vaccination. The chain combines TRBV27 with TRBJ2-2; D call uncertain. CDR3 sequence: CASSFPGGELFF. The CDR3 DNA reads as TGTGCCAGCAGTTTCCCCGGCGGGGAGCTGTTTTTT.